This T cell receptor (beta chain) was retrieved from a study of OX40 agonist ivuxolimab in advanced cancers. Anyone with autoimmune disease history or systemic immunosuppression was excluded. Germline V lookup: CDR1 GTSNPN, CDR2 SVGIG (reference sequence). The V end was cut by 4 bases, the J end by 6 bases, with 16 bases between. The CDR3 loop spans 14 amino acids. The table came from immunoSEQ multiplex PCR; TCRdb's copy has only in-frame clones and leaves some out. Of roughly 60,000 clones detected, roughly nine tenths appear once; the ten largest clones hold 0.6% to 0.7%. The input for sequencing was CD4+ or CD8+ T cells sorted from blood, taken in a trial of the OX40 agonist ivuxolimab. The TCR was taken from an adult with an advanced solid tumor such as melanoma, head and neck, liver or kidney cancer. The rearrangement links TRBV30 to TRBJ2-4, with D perhaps matching TRBD2 (5 bases). Written as DNA, the CDR3 is TGTGCCTGGACCACCCTAAGCGGAGGAAACATTCAGTACTTC. As protein: CAWTTLSGGNIQYF.